The rows below give T cell receptor beta chains drawn from one sample of a study of blood T cell repertoires in COVID-19. TCRdb's table, derived via immunoSEQ multiplex PCR, lists solely in-frame clones and lacks some. The sample has 60,000 or so clones; around 89% are singletons. Sample: peripheral blood. The receptors were sampled from a human donor with active COVID-19. The donor label of this sample is uncertain. Both conserved end residues are part of each CDR3. D genes are given only for firm matches. Some rows mark clone size as missing; the rest say once, few, many or name a class of expanded clone.

d_call	cdr3_length	v_call	j_call	clone_size	cdr3_nt	cdr3_aa
-	15	TRBV6-2/TRBV6-3	TRBJ1-4	-	TGTGCCAGCAGTAACCACAGGGCGACTAATGAAAAACTGTTTTTT	CASSNHRATNEKLFF
-	15	TRBV4-2	TRBJ2-7	-	TGTGCCAGCAGCCAAGATGGAGGGGGCGGTGACGAGCAGTACTTC	CASSQDGGGGDEQYF
-	13	TRBV25-1	TRBJ2-7	-	TGTGCCAGCAGTCCAGGCCCACCCTACGAGCAGTACTTC	CASSPGPPYEQYF
TRBD2	21	TRBV27	TRBJ2-7	once	TGTGCCAGCAGTTTTGGGTCGCAGAGCGGTCGACTAGCCCAACTCTCCTACGAGCAGTACTTC	CASSFGSQSGRLAQLSYEQYF
-	14	TRBV11-2	TRBJ2-5	-	TGTGCCAGCAGCTTAGTGAACCAGGAAGATACCCAGTACTTC	CASSLVNQEDTQYF
-	15	TRBV18	TRBJ1-4	-	TGTGCCAGCTCACCACCCAGTGCAACTAATGAAAAACTGTTTTTT	CASSPPSATNEKLFF
-	10	TRBV21-1	TRBJ2-1	-	TGTGCCAGCAACGGGAATGAGCAGTTCTTC	CASNGNEQFF
TRBD1	16	TRBV7-9	TRBJ2-2	-	TGTGCCAGCAGCACCCTTCCAGGGGGCGCAAACGGGGAGCTGTTTTTT	CASSTLPGGANGELFF
TRBD1	16	TRBV28	TRBJ1-1	-	TGTGCCAGCAGTTTATTGATCGGACAGGGAAACACTGAAGCTTTCTTT	CASSLLIGQGNTEAFF
TRBD1	15	TRBV28	TRBJ2-7	-	TGTGCCAGCAGTTTATCCCCGACAGGGATCGGCGAGCAGTACTTC	CASSLSPTGIGEQYF
-	15	TRBV4-3	TRBJ2-1	-	TGCGCCAGCAGCCAAGATTTGCGGGGGCCCTCTTACCAGTTCTTC	CASSQDLRGPSYQFF
TRBD2	16	TRBV10-3	TRBJ2-2	-	TGTGCCATCAGCCAGCTGGGGACTAGCGCCACCGGGGAGCTGTTTTTT	CAISQLGTSATGELFF
TRBD1	14	TRBV5-6	TRBJ2-5	-	TGTGCCAGCAGCCGCGGACAGGGTCGAGAGACCCAGTACTTC	CASSRGQGRETQYF
-	16	TRBV7-2	TRBJ2-2	once	TGTGCCAGCAGCCAAAGACAGATATCGAACAGGGGGGAGCTGTTTTTT	CASSQRQISNRGELFF
TRBD1	13	TRBV5-1	TRBJ1-1	-	TGCGCCAGCAGCTTCGGACAGGGGAATGAAGCTTTCTTT	CASSFGQGNEAFF
-	14	TRBV5-1	TRBJ1-6	-	TGCGCCAGCAAACGGGGGGGTAAGAATTCACCCCTCCACTTT	CASKRGGKNSPLHF
-	15	TRBV6-2/TRBV6-3	TRBJ2-5	-	TGTGCCAGCAGTACCCGGGACTTACAGCGGGAGACCCAGTACTTC	CASSTRDLQRETQYF
TRBD2	14	TRBV9	TRBJ2-7	-	TGTGCCAGCAGCGCCCAGATCGGGGGGGACGAGCAGTACTTC	CASSAQIGGDEQYF
TRBD1	13	TRBV6-6	TRBJ2-1	-	TGTGCCAGCAGTTTTAACAGGGGGAATGAGCAGTTCTTC	CASSFNRGNEQFF
-	14	TRBV29-1	TRBJ1-5	-	TGCAGCGTTCCCCCAGGGGCTACGGGTCAGCCCCAGCATTTT	CSVPPGATGQPQHF
-	14	TRBV30	TRBJ2-1	-	TGTGCCTGGGGGGTGGTCCGCGCCTACAATGAGCAGTTCTTC	CAWGVVRAYNEQFF
TRBD2	19	TRBV5-1	TRBJ2-6	-	TGCGCCAGCAGCTTGGAAGGAGCGGGGGCCACCTCTGGGGCCAACGTCCTGACTTTC	CASSLEGAGATSGANVLTF
TRBD2	14	TRBV27	TRBJ2-1	-	TGTGCCAGCAGTCGCGGGGGCTCCTACAATGAGCAGTTCTTC	CASSRGGSYNEQFF
TRBD1	16	TRBV4-1	TRBJ1-4	-	TGCGCCAGCAGCCAAGACCGGACAGGCCCTAATGAAAAACTGTTTTTT	CASSQDRTGPNEKLFF
TRBD2	15	TRBV27	TRBJ2-1	-	TGTGCCAGCAGTTTCAGGACTAGCCGGGGGAATGAGCAGTTCTTC	CASSFRTSRGNEQFF
TRBD1	14	TRBV29-1	TRBJ2-2	-	TGCAGCGTTGAGGGGACAGAGAACACCGGGGAGCTGTTTTTT	CSVEGTENTGELFF
-	17	TRBV5-4	TRBJ2-2	-	TGTGCCAGCAGCTTTCATGCGGGGGCGTCGAACACCGGGGAGCTGTTTTTT	CASSFHAGASNTGELFF
TRBD1	11	TRBV6-6	TRBJ1-1	-	TGTGCCAGCAGTTGGGGACAGGGGGCTTTCTTT	CASSWGQGAFF
-	14	TRBV28	TRBJ1-4	-	TGTGCCAGCAGTTTAGTCGGGGAGGGCGAAAAACTGTTTTTT	CASSLVGEGEKLFF
TRBD2	15	TRBV7-6	TRBJ2-1	-	TGTGCCAGCAGCTTAACGGGACTAGCGCCTAATGAGCAGTTCTTC	CASSLTGLAPNEQFF
-	16	TRBV27	TRBJ2-6	once	TGTGCCAGCAGTTTTCTGACTAGCTCTGGGGCCAACGTCCTGACTTTC	CASSFLTSSGANVLTF
-	15	TRBV21-1	TRBJ2-5	-	TGTGCCAGCAGCAAAGTCATAGCAGGGGAGGGGACCCAGTACTTC	CASSKVIAGEGTQYF
-	15	TRBV27	TRBJ1-1	-	TGTGCCAGCAGTTATGCCGACAGACTGAACACTGAAGCTTTCTTT	CASSYADRLNTEAFF
-	14	TRBV7-9	TRBJ2-3	-	TGTGCCAGCAGCACGTCTACTTCTACAGATACGCAGTATTTT	CASSTSTSTDTQYF
-	12	TRBV7-9	TRBJ2-7	few	TGTGCCAGCAGCTTAAACAGCTACGAGCAGTACTTC	CASSLNSYEQYF
TRBD2	15	TRBV9	TRBJ2-2	-	TGTGCCAGCAGCGCCACGGGAGGGTCCACCGGGGAGCTGTTTTTT	CASSATGGSTGELFF
TRBD1	12	TRBV19	TRBJ2-7	-	TGTGCCAGTAGTGCGCCCCGACAGGGGCAGTACTTC	CASSAPRQGQYF
-	15	TRBV7-7	TRBJ2-7	-	TGTGCTAGCAGCCGTACCACAGGGATCCCCTACGAGCAGTACTTC	CASSRTTGIPYEQYF
-	14	TRBV30	TRBJ1-6	-	TGTGCCTGGAATCCTGGGGGGGCGAATTCACCCCTCCACTTT	CAWNPGGANSPLHF
TRBD1	16	TRBV9	TRBJ2-7	-	TGTGCCAGCAGCGCTAACACAGGGGGCGGCTCCTACGAGCAGTACTTC	CASSANTGGGSYEQYF
TRBD1	14	TRBV7-3	TRBJ2-3	-	TGTGCCAGCAGCCCGGGACAGAGCACAGATACGCAGTATTTT	CASSPGQSTDTQYF
TRBD2	18	TRBV28	TRBJ2-3	-	TGTGCCAGCAAACCCATAACGGGGACTAGCGGGAGTGGCGATACGCAGTATTTT	CASKPITGTSGSGDTQYF
-	18	TRBV6-9	TRBJ2-3	-	TGTGCCAGCAGCCGTCGCCCCTCCAGGGCGCATAACACAGATACGCAGTATTTT	CASSRRPSRAHNTDTQYF
TRBD2	16	TRBV3-1/TRBV3-2	TRBJ2-7	-	TGTGCCAGCAGCCAGGAAAATTCGGGACTAGTTGAAGAGCAGTACTTC	CASSQENSGLVEEQYF
TRBD2	16	TRBV13	TRBJ2-5	-	TGTGCCAGCAGCTCCCGACTAGCGGGAGTCGGGGAGACCCAGTACTTC	CASSSRLAGVGETQYF